These T cell receptor beta chains were read from a single sample in a study of PD-L1 blockade in urothelial cancer. Clones were read by immunoSEQ multiplex PCR, and TCRdb kept only the in-frame ones, dropping some. The top ten hold 10% of the sample, which has some 48,000 clones, roughly 86% seen once. This material consisted of PBMCs, taken around atezolizumab (anti-PD-L1) treatment. These receptors originate from a man aged 60 to 75 with urothelial cancer. Both conserved end residues are trimmed from each CDR3.

j_call: TRBJ2-2
v_call: TRBV7-2
cdr3_aa: ASSFQRGGGTGELF

j_call: TRBJ1-1
v_call: TRBV30
cdr3_aa: AWSRTVGTEAF

j_call: TRBJ2-1
v_call: TRBV2
cdr3_aa: ATTGFDEQF

j_call: TRBJ2-3
v_call: TRBV7-9
cdr3_aa: ASSLLASGSTDTQY

j_call: TRBJ1-1
v_call: TRBV18
cdr3_aa: ASSPRPRREMNTEAF

j_call: TRBJ2-3
v_call: TRBV7-2
cdr3_aa: ASTPPRMWTDTQY

j_call: TRBJ2-3
v_call: TRBV11-2
cdr3_aa: ASSLELGRGRRDTQY

j_call: TRBJ1-1
v_call: TRBV4-3
cdr3_aa: ASSQPDRGGEAF

j_call: TRBJ2-5
v_call: TRBV2
cdr3_aa: ASSEQAGGLETQY

j_call: TRBJ2-7
v_call: TRBV23-1
cdr3_aa: ASSQGREGNFSYEQY

j_call: TRBJ1-3
v_call: TRBV29-1
cdr3_aa: SGGGGSGNTIY

j_call: TRBJ2-7
v_call: TRBV14
cdr3_aa: ASSQLQTVDEQY